Described below is a single T cell receptor (beta chain) sequence and its context. Antigen unknown. From the RT-PCR reads, TCRdb called clonotypes with MiXCR, one entry per CDR3 protein. Altogether 3,600 or so distinct CDR3 sequences are present, more than 70% being singletons, with the ten largest covering roughly 1.7%. The data derive from a study of yellow fever vaccine responses in identical twins. Notes on the study in general: In identical twins, vaccine T cell responses appeared partly shared and partly individual.

The CDR3 totals 12 residues. CDR1 and CDR2 (germline): MGHDK, SYGVNS. V lost 7 bases and J 4 bases, leaving 8 bases between the germline ends. The chain is built from TRBV25-1 and TRBJ2-1; no reliable D call. Sequenced material: T cells from blood (PBMCs), unsorted or a sorted subset (not recorded which), taken before or after yellow fever vaccination (not recorded which). This clonotype was sampled from a woman under 30 who received the yellow fever vaccine. CDR3 region: CASKRVYNEQFF. The CDR3 DNA reads as TGTGCCAGCAAAAGAGTTTACAATGAGCAGTTCTTC.